The 27 T cell receptor beta chains reported below all come from one sample, sequenced in a study of T cell changes during pregnancy in multiple sclerosis. Produced via immunoSEQ multiplex PCR; TCRdb's table is partial and in-frame only. This table holds 40,000 to 55,000 clones, 94% found once. Here the sequenced sample was CD8+ T cells from peripheral blood mononuclear cells, taken in the first trimester of pregnancy. These receptors originate from a female donor with multiple sclerosis, enrolled in a pregnancy study.

This clone was detected once. The genes are TRBV7-9 and TRBJ2-1, with 8 nucleotides matching TRBD1. The CDR3 runs 15 residues. V was pared by 4 bases and J by 3 bases, with 5 bases of the junction left unmatched. Looked up from germline, CDR1 is SEHNR and CDR2 is FQNEAQ (reference sequence). The CDR3 DNA reads TGTGCCAGCAGCTCCCGGACAGGGAGCTACAATGAGCAGTTCTTC. This encodes CASSSRTGSYNEQFF.

J is TRBJ1-2 and V is TRBV18; D is uncertain. The CDR3 runs 14 residues. V was pared by 2 bases and J by 8 bases, with 15 bases between. Per germline, CDR1 KGHSH and CDR2 LQKENI. The CDR3 DNA is TGTGCCAGCTCACCAAACGGAGGGATAGGGGGCTACACCTTC. This translates into CASSPNGGIGGYTF.

J is TRBJ2-7 and V is TRBV19, with D perhaps TRBD2 (6 bases). V lost 3 bases and J lost 3, with 15 bases in between. From germline, CDR1 is LNHDA and CDR2 SQIVND (reference sequence). The CDR3 totals 15 residues. Written as DNA, the CDR3 is TGTGCCAGTAGTATGGGGGGTCTTGGGGTCTACGAGCAGTACTTC. The encoded protein is CASSMGGLGVYEQYF.

V usage is TRBV6-1 and J usage is TRBJ1-1, with 9 bases that match TRBD1. This CDR3 is built from 13 residues. V shed 4 bases and J 4 bases; nucleotides not matched to a gene: 1. Germline CDR1 reads MNHNS; CDR2 reads SASEGT. The CDR3 nucleotides are TGTGCCAGCAGTGGGGACAGGGTCACTGAAGCTTTCTTT. Amino acid sequence: CASSGDRVTEAFF.

V usage is TRBV14 and J usage is TRBJ2-1, with unresolved D. V dropped 3 bases and J dropped 7 bases, with 10 bases sitting between them. Germline CDR1 and CDR2: SGHDN and FVKESK. The CDR3 contains 13 residues. As DNA, the CDR3 is TGTGCCAGCAGCCATCTTAGCAGTAATGAGCAGTTCTTC. Translating gives CASSHLSSNEQFF.

CDR3: CASSAFRQTTTNYGYTF. The DNA for the CDR3 is TGTGCCAGCAGCGCCTTTAGGCAGACGACAACTAACTATGGCTACACCTTC. The gene calls are TRBV21-1 and TRBJ1-2; TRBD1, the table's D call, lacks a check against the DNA. TRBV21-1 is marked as a pseudogene. The CDR3 covers 17 residues.

The chain is built from TRBV9 and TRBJ1-1; 12 nucleotides agree with TRBD1. This CDR3 is 17 amino acids long. Germline values: CDR1 SGDLS, CDR2 YYNGEE. V was clipped by 4 bases and J by 1 base; unmatched bases: 8. The CDR3 DNA reads as TGTGCCAGCAGCCCCGGGACAGGGGGCACGCGGAACACTGAAGCTTTCTTT. Its protein is CASSPGTGGTRNTEAFF.

In this sample, this clone turned up once. The V gene is TRBV6-4, the J gene TRBJ1-5; D is undetermined. CDR1 is MRHNA, CDR2 SNTAGT, per germline. This CDR3 spans 15 amino acids. V was shortened by 3 bases and J by 2 bases, with 11 bases between the two germline ends. The DNA of the CDR3 is TGTGCCAGCAGTGAAACCGGGGAGGGCAATCAGCCCCAGCATTTT. Residues: CASSETGEGNQPQHF.

This clone is a singleton in its sample. The chain couples TRBV6-1 to TRBJ2-4, with 10 nucleotides matching TRBD1. The germline gives CDR1 MNHNS, CDR2 SASEGT. This CDR3 has 15 residues. Trimming removed 1 base from V and 8 bases from J; junction bases left unmatched: 5. The CDR3 loop is CASSEVVGQGDIQYF. CDR3 in DNA: TGTGCCAGCAGTGAAGTAGTCGGACAGGGGGACATTCAGTACTTC.

This chain links TRBV4-1 with TRBJ1-5; 11 nucleotides match TRBD1. The germline V gene has CDR1 MGHRA and CDR2 YSYEKL. J lost 7 bases, V lost 3 bases, and 5 bases had no gene match. This CDR3 is built from 15 residues. DNA of the CDR3: TGCGCCAGCAGCCATAGGGGACAGGGGGGACAGCCCCAGCATTTT. Translation gives CASSHRGQGGQPQHF.

The chain combines TRBV7-6 with TRBJ2-4, with D hard to call. Germline lookup yields CDR1 SGHVS and CDR2 FNYEAQ. With 1 base removed from V and 8 bases from J, the gap between germline ends came to 12 bases. The CDR3 sequence is 14 residues long. CDR3 nucleotide sequence: TGTGCCAGCAGCTTAGATCGGCGAGGAGACATTCAGTACTTC. It translates to CASSLDRRGDIQYF. The full variable domain, in which reference TRBV7-6 and TRBJ2-4 provide the parts outside the CDR3, is GAGVSQSPRYKVTKRGQDVALRCDPISGHVSLYWYRQALGQGPEFLTYFNYEAQQDKSGLPNDRFSAERPEGSISTLTIQRTEQRDSAMYRCASSLDRRGDIQYFGAGTRLSVL.

This chain joins TRBV2 and TRBJ2-2, with D perhaps matching TRBD1 (6 bases). The CDR3 covers 12 residues. V dropped 5 bases and J dropped 8 bases, with 9 bases sitting between them. Germline lookup yields CDR1 SNHLY and CDR2 FYNNEI. The CDR3 loop reads CASSLDSGELFF. The CDR3 nucleotides read TGTGCCAGCAGTCTGGACAGTGGGGAGCTGTTTTTT. Supplemented by reference TRBV2 and TRBJ2-2, the full variable domain reads EPEVTQTPSHQVTQMGQEVILRCVPISNHLYFYWYRQILGQKVEFLVSFYNNEISEKSEIFDDQFSVERPDGSNFTLKIRSTKLEDSAMYFCASSLDSGELFFGEGSRLTVL.

The CDR3 DNA follows: TGTGCCAGCAGCTTACCTCGTTCGGATGGCTACACCTTC. Protein product: CASSLPRSDGYTF. The chain employs TRBV7-9 and TRBJ1-2; D is unresolved. The CDR3 has 13 amino acids. CDR1 and CDR2 (germline): SEHNR, FQNEAQ (reference sequence). Trimming took off 2 bases at V and 6 bases at J, with 10 bases between the two ends.

V and J are TRBV5-5 and TRBJ1-1, with 8 bases that match TRBD1. The J segment lost 4 bases and the V segment lost 4 bases, leaving 3 bases of the junction unmatched. CDR3 length: 13 amino acids. The V gene's germline CDR1 is SGHKS and CDR2 YYEKEE (reference sequence). The DNA of the CDR3 is TGTGCCAGCAGCCAGGACAGGGTCACTGAAGCTTTCTTT. This encodes CASSQDRVTEAFF.

The V call is TRBV7-3, the J call TRBJ1-1; D possibly corresponds to TRBD1 (6 bases). This CDR3 is 13 amino acids long. Trimming shortened V by 4 bases and J by 6 bases, and 12 bases separated the two germline ends. Per germline, CDR1 SGHTA and CDR2 FQGTGA. The CDR3 here is CASSSGGRAEAFF. The CDR3 DNA reads TGTGCCAGCAGCTCCGGGGGGCGAGCTGAAGCTTTCTTT.

The V call is TRBV4-1, the J call TRBJ1-2, with a possible D match to TRBD1 (6 bases). The CDR3 length is 15 residues. Trimming shortened V by 3 bases and J by 8 bases, and 19 bases separated the two germline ends. Germline CDR1 and CDR2: MGHRA and YSYEKL. CDR3 in DNA: TGCGCCAGCAGCCAGGTCGGTGACAGGAGCTGGGGCTACACCTTC. Protein sequence: CASSQVGDRSWGYTF.

The chain carries TRBV5-1 and TRBJ2-7, with D perhaps TRBD1 (6 bases). Per the germline V gene, CDR1 is SGHRS and CDR2 is YFSETQ. Trimming took 3 bases from V and 3 from J, leaving 19 bases between them. The CDR3 contains 16 residues. The chain's CDR3 is CASSSQTGKDFYEQYF. The DNA of the CDR3 is TGCGCCAGCAGCTCTCAAACAGGGAAAGATTTCTACGAGCAGTACTTC.

The chain combines TRBV29-1 with TRBJ1-1; 7 bases are shared with TRBD1. The CDR3 spans 15 residues. CDR1 SQVTM and CDR2 ANQGSEA come from the germline V gene. V gave up 3 bases and J gave up 7 bases; unmatched junction bases: 14. CDR3: CSVDAAPGTASEAFF. For the CDR3, the DNA is TGCAGCGTTGATGCAGCACCCGGGACAGCGAGTGAAGCTTTCTTT.

This chain links TRBV27 with TRBJ2-1; 9 nucleotides agree with TRBD2. There are 15 residues in the CDR3. Germline CDR1 is MNHEY and CDR2 is SMNVEV (reference sequence). J was trimmed by 6 bases and V by 2 bases; bases with no gene match: 5. CDR3 protein: CASSLGSGGPNEQFF. The CDR3 nucleotides read TGTGCCAGCAGTTTAGGTAGCGGGGGACCCAATGAGCAGTTCTTC.

The chain couples TRBV5-4 to TRBJ1-2; possible D gene TRBD1, 6 bases. Germline values: CDR1 SGHNT, CDR2 YYREEE (reference sequence). V was cut by 4 bases and J by 4 bases, with 11 bases left in between. The CDR3 is 13 amino acids. In nucleotides, the CDR3 is TGTGCCAGCAGCACCCGGGGGGCCTATGGCTACACCTTC. It encodes CASSTRGAYGYTF.

CDR3: CASKKGGSSYNSPLHF. CDR3 DNA: TGTGCCAGTAAGAAGGGGGGGAGCTCCTATAATTCACCCCTCCACTTT. The chain carries TRBV7-8 and TRBJ1-6; D is perhaps TRBD1 (6 bases). Germline assignment: CDR1 SGHVS and CDR2 FQNEAQ. The ends were cut back, 9 bases at V and 0 bases at J, with 15 bases in the middle. CDR3 length equals 16 residues.

The chain links TRBV15 to TRBJ1-6; TRBD1 matches at 7 bases. After removal of 1 base from V and 5 bases from J, the junction contained 2 bases not matched to a gene. This CDR3 is built from 15 residues. The germline gives CDR1 LNHNV, CDR2 YYDKDF (reference sequence). CDR3 protein: CATSRATGNNSPLHF. CDR3 bases: TGTGCCACCAGCAGAGCGACAGGGAATAATTCACCCCTCCACTTT.

The CDR3 region has the DNA TGCGCCAGCAGCCAAGTAGCGATCGGGGAGCTGTTTTTT. Translation gives CASSQVAIGELFF. V gene TRBV4-1 combines with J gene TRBJ2-2; the D gene is possibly TRBD2 (5 bases). V lost 1 base and J lost 7, with 7 bases in between. The CDR3 is 13 residues long. Per the germline V gene, CDR1 is MGHRA and CDR2 is YSYEKL.

The chain is built from TRBV19 and TRBJ2-2; 7 positions agree with TRBD1. There are 15 residues in the CDR3. V lost 5 bases to trimming and J lost 6 bases; unmatched junction nucleotides: 9. Germline values: CDR1 LNHDA, CDR2 SQIVND (reference sequence). CDR3 protein: CASSLGTAGAGELFF. Here the CDR3 DNA reads TGTGCCAGTAGTCTCGGGACAGCCGGGGCCGGGGAGCTGTTTTTT.

This chain connects TRBV5-1 to TRBJ1-2; 9 positions match TRBD1. Germline V gene lookup returns CDR1 SGHRS and CDR2 YFSETQ. This CDR3 region has 16 residues. V was clipped by 4 bases and J by 0 bases; unmatched bases: 7. CDR3 region: CASSGTGTGTNYGYTF. Written as DNA, the CDR3 is TGCGCCAGCAGCGGGACAGGGACGGGTACTAACTATGGCTACACCTTC.

The CDR3 region has the DNA TGTGCCAGCAGTTACGGGACAGGGGGCTCCGGGGAGCTGTTTTTT. Protein product: CASSYGTGGSGELFF. This chain links TRBV6-5 with TRBJ2-2, with 12 bases fitting TRBD1. The CDR3 extends over 15 amino acids. V dropped 2 bases and J dropped 6; count of bases not matched to a gene: 1. The V gene's germline CDR1 is MNHEY and CDR2 SVGAGI.

As concerns this clone: Different DNA sequences within this sample yield the same CDR3. The chain joins TRBV29-1 to TRBJ2-7, with a tentative D call TRBD1 (6 bases). Trimming cost V 6 bases and J 1 base, with 7 bases left between them. This CDR3 contains 11 residues. Germline V gene sequence: CDR1 SQVTM, CDR2 ANQGSEA. This chain's CDR3 is CSVRGSYEQYF. In DNA, the CDR3 is TGCAGCGTGAGGGGGTCCTACGAGCAGTACTTC.